One and the same sample provided the 12 T cell receptor beta chains below, sequenced in a study of shared clonotypes between healthy human individuals. CD45RO-negative CD8 cells positively selected for CCR7 made up the naive population, which excluded terminally differentiated effector memory CD45RA+ cells. Sequenced by immunoSEQ multiplex PCR; TCRdb stores in-frame clones only, minus some. Of around 1,900,000 clones listed, roughly 93% were seen once; the top ten hold about 1.6%. The sequenced sample was naive CD8+ T cells from PBMCs. All receptors derive from a man younger than 35 in good health. Some clones in this sample may be carry-over from other donors' samples.

The rearrangement uses TRBV5-1 and TRBJ1-4; a weak D match, TRBD1 (5 bases). Germline-derived CDR1 and CDR2 are SGHRS and YFSETQ. CDR3 length: 14 amino acids. Trimming cost V 5 bases and J 5 bases, with 13 bases left between them. CDR3 in amino acids: CASSFGGTNEKLFF. The CDR3 nucleotides are TGCGCCAGCAGTTTCGGGGGAACAAATGAAAAACTGTTTTTT.

V and J are TRBV11-2 and TRBJ1-2, with D possibly being TRBD1 (6 bases). V was trimmed by 5 bases and J by 2 bases, leaving 18 bases between them. CDR1 is SGHAT, CDR2 FQNNGV, per germline. There are 16 residues in the CDR3. The CDR3 DNA sequence: TGTGCCAGCAGCGCGAGAGGACAGCTGGGGAACTATGGCTACACCTTC. Its protein product is CASSARGQLGNYGYTF. The whole variable domain, filled in from reference TRBV11-2 and TRBJ1-2, reads EAGVAQSPRYKIIEKRQSVAFWCNPISGHATLYWYQQILGQGPKLLIQFQNNGVVDDSQLPKDRFSAERLKGVDSTLKIQPAKLEDSAVYLCASSARGQLGNYGYTFGSGTRLTVV.

Turning to this clone: Other DNA sequences in the same sample also yield this CDR3. This chain links TRBV7-9 with TRBJ2-1; D is possibly TRBD1 (5 bases). The CDR3 sequence is 13 residues long. V lost 1 base, J lost 5 bases, and 6 bases lay in between. CDR1 is SEHNR, CDR2 FQNEAQ, per germline (reference sequence). The CDR3 DNA reads as TGTGCCAGCAGCTTAGGGGGCCACAATGAGCAGTTCTTC. Translation: CASSLGGHNEQFF. Using reference TRBV7-9 and TRBJ2-1 for the parts outside the CDR3, the full variable domain is DTGVSQNPRHKITKRGQNVTFRCDPISEHNRLYWYRQTLGQGPEFLTYFQNEAQLEKSRLLSDRFSAERPKGSFSTLEIQRTEQGDSAMYLCASSLGGHNEQFFGPGTRLTVL.

The chain combines TRBV7-6 with TRBJ2-5; 12 bases map to TRBD1. Per the germline V gene, CDR1 is SGHVS and CDR2 is FNYEAQ. Trimming removed 0 bases from V and 1 base from J; junction bases left unmatched: 3. The CDR3 extends over 17 amino acids. CDR3 region: CASSLAGQGALQETQYF. For the CDR3, the DNA is TGTGCCAGCAGCTTAGCGGGACAGGGGGCACTCCAAGAGACCCAGTACTTC. The complete variable domain, with remaining parts taken from reference TRBV7-6 and TRBJ2-5, reads GAGVSQSPRYKVTKRGQDVALRCDPISGHVSLYWYRQALGQGPEFLTYFNYEAQQDKSGLPNDRFSAERPEGSISTLTIQRTEQRDSAMYRCASSLAGQGALQETQYFGPGTRLLVL.

J is TRBJ2-5 and V is TRBV30; perhaps TRBD2 as D (6 bases). This CDR3 is built from 15 residues. From germline, CDR1 is GTSNPN and CDR2 SVGIG (reference sequence). Trimming took off 4 bases at V and 3 bases at J, with 18 bases between the two ends. This chain's CDR3 is CAWTHGGLGKETQYF. The CDR3, as DNA: TGTGCCTGGACCCACGGAGGGCTAGGGAAAGAGACCCAGTACTTC.

This clone was observed a single time. The CDR3 region has the DNA TGCGCCAGCAGCCAAAGGGGGAATGAAAAACTGTTTTTT. It translates to CASSQRGNEKLFF. This chain connects TRBV4-3 to TRBJ1-4; maybe TRBD1 (6 bases). The CDR3 has 13 residues. The germline V and J ends were trimmed by 2 bases and 5 bases, with 6 bases remaining between them. Per the germline V gene, CDR1 is LGHNA and CDR2 is YSLEER.

The chain employs TRBV2 and TRBJ2-7; D gene unclear. Germline CDR1 reads SNHLY; CDR2 reads FYNNEI. The CDR3 sequence is 13 residues long. V was cut by 0 bases and J by 3 bases, with 6 bases left in between. The CDR3 nucleotides read TGTGCCAGCAGTGAAGCGGCATTCTACGAGCAGTACTTC. Its translation is CASSEAAFYEQYF.

The V gene is TRBV19, the J gene TRBJ2-7; 11 bases fit TRBD2. This CDR3 has 18 amino acids. Per the germline V gene, CDR1 is LNHDA and CDR2 is SQIVND (reference sequence). Germline trimming cut 9 bases from V and 5 bases from J; bases unmatched to any gene: 21. The DNA for the CDR3 is TGTGCCAGCAAACTCGTCGGGGGGCTAGCGGGAGGTTTCCACGAGCAGTACTTC. The encoded protein is CASKLVGGLAGGFHEQYF.

In this sample, this clone turned up once. The V call is TRBV30, the J call TRBJ1-1; weak D call: TRBD1 (6 bases). V lost 2 bases and J lost 4, with 11 bases in between. This CDR3 has 13 residues. Germline assignment: CDR1 GTSNPN and CDR2 SVGIG (reference sequence). This CDR3 is CAWSWGALTEAFF. CDR3 DNA: TGTGCCTGGAGTTGGGGGGCCCTCACTGAAGCTTTCTTT.

The V and J genes are TRBV11-3 and TRBJ1-2, with D perhaps matching TRBD1 (6 bases). Germline V CDR1 and CDR2: SGHNT, YENEEA. Trimming pared 0 bases from V and 0 bases from J, leaving 23 bases between. The CDR3 length is 20 residues. The CDR3 sequence is CASSLDRGRGRAVANYGYTF. The CDR3, as DNA: TGTGCCAGCAGCTTAGATCGCGGCAGGGGAAGGGCGGTGGCTAACTATGGCTACACCTTC. Full variable domain (outside the CDR3, taken from reference TRBV11-3 and TRBJ1-2): EAGVVQSPRYKIIEKKQPVAFWCNPISGHNTLYWYLQNLGQGPELLIRYENEEAVDDSQLPKDRFSAERLKGVDSTLKIQPAELGDSAVYLCASSLDRGRGRAVANYGYTFGSGTRLTVV.

The rearrangement joins TRBV30 to TRBJ1-1, with D unclear. V shed 8 bases and J shed 4 bases, with 17 bases lying between them. The CDR3 has 13 amino acids. Germline CDR1 GTSNPN, CDR2 SVGIG (reference sequence). CDR3: CAALGRLGTEAFF. CDR3 in DNA: TGTGCCGCTCTTGGACGGTTGGGCACTGAAGCTTTCTTT. The complete variable domain, with remaining parts taken from reference TRBV30 and TRBJ1-1, reads SQTIHQWPATLVQPVGSPLSLECTVEGTSNPNLYWYRQAAGRGLQLLFYSVGIGQISSEVPQNLSASRPQDRQFILSSKKLLLSDSGFYLCAALGRLGTEAFFGQGTRLTVV.

The rearrangement links TRBV19 to TRBJ2-1; D is unclear. V lost 0 bases and J lost 7, with 7 bases in between. The CDR3 extends over 13 amino acids. Germline values: CDR1 LNHDA, CDR2 SQIVND (reference sequence). The CDR3 reads CASSIEPRNEQFF. The CDR3 coding sequence is TGTGCCAGTAGTATAGAACCGAGGAATGAGCAGTTCTTC.